Only a few counts were recorded for the clone carrying this TCR beta chain. Its antigen is not known. This sample stems from a study of response to subunit inactivated influenza vaccine. Study outcomes and limitations: Each seasonal influenza vaccination recruits few new T cells, the authors suggested.

TCRdb reanalysed the RT-PCR reads using MiXCR and keeps one entry per CDR3 protein. Altogether around 530,000 distinct CDR3 sequences are present, about 17% being singletons, with the ten largest covering about 3%. V was pared by 4 bases and J by 4 bases, with 7 bases between. The V gene's germline CDR1 is LGHDT and CDR2 YNNKEL (reference sequence). The CDR3 is 13 amino acids. Source: CD4+ T cells sorted from PBMCs, taken around 25 months after vaccination. This clonotype was sampled from a man in his fifties or sixties who received an inactivated influenza vaccine. J is TRBJ2-2 and V is TRBV3-1, with D hard to call. The CDR3 nucleotides read TGTGCCAGCAGCCCAACGTCCACCGGGGAGCTGTTTTTT. Its protein product is CASSPTSTGELFF. Full variable domain (outside the CDR3, taken from reference TRBV3-1 and TRBJ2-2): DTAVSQTPKYLVTQMGNDKSIKCEQNLGHDTMYWYKQDSKKFLKIMFSYNNKELIINETVPNRFSPKSPDKAHLNLHINSLELGDSAVYFCASSPTSTGELFFGEGSRLTVL.